This T cell receptor (beta chain) was obtained from a study of blood T cell repertoires in COVID-19. Study-level background: Sources were T cells, B-cell-depleted T cells, or PBMCs; the material itself was cDNA or gDNA.

Residents of about 25 US areas, aged about 18 to 95 years, made up the participants. Germline V gene data show CDR1 as SGHKS and CDR2 as YYEKEE (reference sequence). The length of the CDR3 is 16 residues. V lost 0 bases to trimming and J lost 3 bases; unmatched junction nucleotides: 8. The method was immunoSEQ multiplex PCR; TCRdb's version includes in-frame clones alone and lacks a portion of them. The repertoire includes about 160,000 clones, 80% of them detected once, and 3% to 3.5% sits in the top ten. The sequence came from an older woman who had recovered from COVID-19. The specimen sequenced was PBMCs or T cells enriched from blood (not recorded which). The V call is TRBV5-5, the J call TRBJ1-1; 7 nucleotides match TRBD1. CDR3 sequence (DNA): TGTGCCAGCAGCTTGGCTGGGACAGAAACTTACACTGAAGCTTTCTTT. Protein sequence: CASSLAGTETYTEAFF.